Listed here are 2 T cell receptor beta chains from one sample, sequenced in a study of cytomegalovirus exposure and HLA in healthy donors. The PCR was carried out with 60 Vbeta primers and 13 Jbeta primers. Here immunoSEQ multiplex PCR was the method, and the copy in TCRdb shows in-frame clones only, minus some. The table lists approximately 150,000 clones, about 71% of them singletons. The source material was PBMCs. These receptors came from a woman in her 30s in good health and CMV-seronegative.

The CDR3 protein is CASSLRLAAVNTGELFF. The CDR3 coding sequence is TGTGCCAGCAGCTTGAGATTAGCAGCGGTAAACACCGGGGAGCTGTTTTTT. This chain connects TRBV13 to TRBJ2-2; tentative D call: TRBD2 (5 bases). Germline V gene sequence: CDR1 PRHDT, CDR2 FYEKMQ (reference sequence). Trimming took 3 bases from V and 2 from J, leaving 16 bases between them. CDR3 length: 17 residues.

The chain couples TRBV28 to TRBJ2-7, with D maybe TRBD2 (5 bases). V lost 5 bases and J 2 bases, leaving 10 bases between the germline ends. Germline assignment: CDR1 MDHEN and CDR2 SYDVKM. The CDR3 runs 13 residues. The CDR3 bases are TGTGCCAGCAGTCAAGGGAGTACCTACGAGCAGTACTTC. Protein product: CASSQGSTYEQYF.